This TCR beta chain came from a study of blood T cell repertoires in COVID-19 (TCRdb year 2020). General notes on the study: Samples covering the acute and convalescent phases of COVID-19 were provided by collaborators in the United States, Italy and Spain. The prospective study material was composed of cDNA or gDNA derived from T cells, B-cell-depleted T cells, or PBMCs. The dataset comprised deeply sampled blood TCRbeta repertoires from subjects exposed to, actively infected with, or recovered from COVID-19. The repertoires were made available in a free public database intended to serve as a resource for research on the immune response to SARS-CoV-2. Samples came from the ongoing ImmuneRACE study (first 160 participants) plus 1,254 subjects from 6 global collaborators. A de-identified subject ID, COVID-19 status, age in years and sex were almost always included in the sample metadata. Where available, HLA class I and class II types were taken from metadata supplied by the sample provider and were not determined by assay-based typing.

Turning to this clone: Its antigen is not yet known. No per-base quality is available; no much larger clone lies one base away.

Participants in the prospective study were enrolled through a virtual design, were aged roughly 18 to 95 years, and lived in approximately 25 United States geographic areas. Cohort assignment in the prospective study relied on participant-reported clinical history from a screening survey and a study questionnaire. Recovered participants in ImmuneRACE Cohort 3 were defined by two consecutive negative NP/OP PCR tests, clearance by a healthcare professional, or resolution of symptoms. In the prospective study, whole blood, serum and a nasopharyngeal or oropharyngeal swab were collected from each participant by mobile phlebotomists. Prospective study participants could optionally give additional blood draws and questionnaires over an approximately two-month period. Before DNA extraction, prospective study blood samples were shipped either frozen or at room temperature. Points the paper makes about the study in general: How much clinical and demographic metadata was included differed by source and by participant, and the metadata was provided uncurated.

TCRbeta CDR3 regions were amplified from genomic DNA by means of the immunoSEQ Assay, a bias-controlled multiplex PCR. Regarding the original processing steps: The number of nucleated cells in each sample was estimated from the amplification of reference gene primers within the assay. Sequence reads were collapsed and filtered to measure the absolute abundance of every unique TCRbeta CDR3 rearrangement. Productive Simpson clonality was computed per sample as the square root of Simpson's diversity index over productive rearrangements. Drawn from immuneACCESS, this table holds only the in-frame rearrangements with V and J called that TCRdb kept. Clones are partly lost; checked studies trace under half to an unresolved V gene and leave the rest unexplained. V and J calls and clone size come straight from that table; D and trimming were deduced from the DNA. The sample table records around 470,000 clones; 80% to 95% of these occur just once. The ten largest account for 0.6% of the sample.

Taken from cysteine to phenylalanine, the CDR3 has 15 residues. Here the CDR3 DNA is all that survives: 45 bases in frame from base 1. Trimming takes 2 bases from V and 2 bases from J, and the germline ends sit 12 bases apart. Reading the germline V gene gives CDR1 MGHRA and CDR2 YSYEKL. The chain links TRBV4-1 with TRBJ2-5; confidence is insufficient to name the D gene. The specimen sequenced was PBMCs or T cells enriched from blood (not recorded which). The TCR comes from a man aged 18-30 years who had recovered from COVID-19. The CDR3 has the sequence CASSQLSSVQETQYF. The bases read TGCGCCAGCAGCCAATTGTCCTCAGTTCAAGAGACCCAGTACTTC.